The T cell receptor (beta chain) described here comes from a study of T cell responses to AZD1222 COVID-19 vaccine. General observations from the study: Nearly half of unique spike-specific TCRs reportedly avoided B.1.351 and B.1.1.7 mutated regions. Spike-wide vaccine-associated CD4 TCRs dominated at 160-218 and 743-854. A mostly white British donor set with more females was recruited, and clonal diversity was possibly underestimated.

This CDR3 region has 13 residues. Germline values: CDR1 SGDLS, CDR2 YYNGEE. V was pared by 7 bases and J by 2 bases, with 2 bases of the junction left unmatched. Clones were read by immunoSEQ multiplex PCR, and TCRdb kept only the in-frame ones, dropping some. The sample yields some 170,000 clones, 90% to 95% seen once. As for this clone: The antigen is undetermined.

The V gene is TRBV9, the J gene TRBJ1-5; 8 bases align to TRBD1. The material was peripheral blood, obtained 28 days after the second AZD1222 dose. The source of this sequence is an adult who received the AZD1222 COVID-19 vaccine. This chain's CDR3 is CASGGQGNQPQHF. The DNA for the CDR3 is TGTGCCAGCGGGGGACAGGGCAATCAGCCCCAGCATTTT. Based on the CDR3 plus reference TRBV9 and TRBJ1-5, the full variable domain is DSGVTQTPKHLITATGQRVTLRCSPRSGDLSVYWYQQSLDQGLQFLIQYYNGEERAKGNILERFSAQQFPDLHSELNLSSLELGDSALYFCASGGQGNQPQHFGDGTRLSIL.